The sequence of this T cell receptor (beta chain) was determined in a study of identifying expanded T cells in peripheral blood. Study-wide results and caveats: Over about two and four weeks, about 15 and 19 clones changed, versus approximately 1.2 between replicates.

Profiling relied on immunoSEQ multiplex PCR, and the TCRdb table lists in-frame clones only, not all of them. The sample shows just under 65,000 clones, 80% to 90% of them seen only once. Comment on this clone: Its cognate antigen is unknown.

The length of the CDR3 is 15 residues. V was trimmed by 4 bases and J by 3 bases, leaving 17 bases between them. Germline CDR1 and CDR2: SGHDT and YYEEEE. Sequenced: blood. The chain links TRBV5-6 to TRBJ2-7; tentatively, D is TRBD2 (7 bases). This TCR derives from a person aged 18 to 70 in good health. The CDR3 spells CASSPGPGGVYEQYF. The CDR3 nucleotides read TGTGCCAGCAGCCCGGGTCCGGGGGGCGTCTACGAGCAGTACTTC. Complete variable domain (other parts from reference TRBV5-6 and TRBJ2-7): DAGVTQSPTHLIKTRGQQVTLRCSPKSGHDTVSWYQQALGQGPQFIFQYYEEEERQRGNFPDRFSGHQFPNYSSELNVNALLLGDSALYLCASSPGPGGVYEQYFGPGTRLTVT.